One sample yielded the 13 T cell receptor beta chains listed below, sequenced in a study of shared clonotypes between healthy human individuals. The data were produced by immunoSEQ multiplex PCR, yet TCRdb's version contains in-frame clones alone and is incomplete. The data contain some 2 million clones, 85% to 95% of them singletons. Sequenced: naive CD4+ T cells sorted from blood. The sample's subset: CD45RA+ positively selected. Receptors were obtained from a man aged 18 to 35 in good health.

The gene calls are TRBV30 and TRBJ2-1; 10 bases line up with TRBD2. V lost 2 bases and J lost 3; bases outside the gene matches: 4. The CDR3 is made up of 15 amino acids. Germline CDR1 and CDR2: GTSNPN and SVGIG (reference sequence). CDR3 DNA: TGTGCCTGGAGTTCTCGGACTAGCGGCTACAATGAGCAGTTCTTC. Protein sequence: CAWSSRTSGYNEQFF.

Regarding this clone: This CDR3 is also generated by other DNA sequences in the sample. In nucleotides, the CDR3 is TGTGCCTGGGGGGGGCAGGGCGGCACTGAAGCTTTCTTT. It codes for CAWGGQGGTEAFF. J is TRBJ1-1 and V is TRBV30; tentative D call: TRBD1 (6 bases). V lost 5 bases and J lost 4, with 14 bases in between. Germline CDR1 is GTSNPN and CDR2 is SVGIG (reference sequence). The CDR3 length is 13 residues.

The J gene is TRBJ2-3, the V gene TRBV5-4; D not resolved. This CDR3 region has 14 residues. With 1 base removed from V and 6 bases from J, the gap between germline ends came to 12 bases. Germline-derived CDR1 and CDR2 are SGHNT and YYREEE (reference sequence). The CDR3 DNA is TGTGCCAGCAGCTTGCCCAGCGATTTGGATACGCAGTATTTT. It encodes CASSLPSDLDTQYF.

V and J are TRBV28 and TRBJ2-3, with D unresolved. V lost 7 bases to trimming and J lost 0 bases, with 8 bases between them. CDR1 is MDHEN and CDR2 is SYDVKM in the germline V gene. The CDR3 covers 13 residues. CDR3 protein: CASILKSTDTQYF. The CDR3 DNA follows: TGTGCCAGCATCCTGAAGAGCACAGATACGCAGTATTTT. Using reference TRBV28 and TRBJ2-3 for the parts outside the CDR3, the full variable domain is DVKVTQSSRYLVKRTGEKVFLECVQDMDHENMFWYRQDPGLGLRLIYFSYDVKMKEKGDIPEGYSVSREKKERFSLILESASTNQTSMYLCASILKSTDTQYFGPGTRLTVL.

This clone occurred once. The gene calls are TRBV6-5 and TRBJ1-2; a weak D match, TRBD1 (5 bases). The CDR3 extends over 13 amino acids. The germline gives CDR1 MNHEY, CDR2 SVGAGI. V lost 6 bases and J lost 3, with 11 bases in between. The DNA of the CDR3 is TGTGCCAGCAGCTTGGGACCGTACTATGGCTACACCTTC. This sequence encodes CASSLGPYYGYTF.

The chain joins TRBV7-9 to TRBJ2-2; TRBD2 matches 12 bases. Germline lookup yields CDR1 SEHNR and CDR2 FQNEAQ (reference sequence). The ends lost 1 base at V and 5 bases at J; junction bases unmatched: 8. The CDR3 spans 18 residues. CDR3 in DNA: TGTGCCAGCAGCTTAGACTCTACGACTAGCGGGAGTACCGGGGAGCTGTTTTTT. This encodes CASSLDSTTSGSTGELFF.

This chain connects TRBV5-1 to TRBJ2-2, with 10 bases matching TRBD1. The CDR3 is made up of 17 amino acids. V shed 3 bases, J shed 3 bases, and the junction held 8 bases outside the gene matches. Germline V lookup: CDR1 SGHRS, CDR2 YFSETQ. The chain's CDR3 is CASSSEGQGTYTGELFF. The CDR3 coding sequence is TGCGCCAGCAGCTCGGAGGGACAGGGGACTTACACCGGGGAGCTGTTTTTT.

The chain employs TRBV6-5 and TRBJ1-1; possibly TRBD1 for D (5 bases). V lost 8 bases, J lost 5 bases, and 15 bases lay in between. This CDR3 has 13 residues. Per the germline V gene, CDR1 is MNHEY and CDR2 is SVGAGI. This chain's CDR3 is CASGRGQGTEAFF. The CDR3 DNA reads TGTGCCAGCGGCCGGGGTCAGGGTACTGAAGCTTTCTTT.

The chain's CDR3 is CASSFDSTRAGYTF. Written as DNA, the CDR3 is TGCGCCAGCAGTTTCGACAGCACCCGGGCTGGCTACACCTTC. The chain employs TRBV5-1 and TRBJ1-2, with D tentatively TRBD1 (5 bases). CDR1 is SGHRS and CDR2 is YFSETQ in the germline V gene. CDR3 length: 14 residues. The V end was cut by 5 bases, the J end by 7 bases, with 18 bases between.

The chain uses TRBV19 and TRBJ2-3; the D gene is possibly TRBD2 (5 bases). Trimming cost V 6 bases and J 10 bases, with 11 bases left between them. Germline V gives CDR1 LNHDA, CDR2 SQIVND (reference sequence). The CDR3 runs to 11 residues. The CDR3 sequence: CASSSAGAQYF. CDR3 in DNA: TGTGCCAGTAGCAGTGCCGGGGCGCAGTATTTT.

The V call is TRBV19, the J call TRBJ2-7; D gene unclear. This CDR3 is 13 amino acids long. Trimming shortened V by 3 bases and J by 0 bases, and 6 bases separated the two germline ends. Germline values: CDR1 LNHDA, CDR2 SQIVND (reference sequence). The chain's CDR3 is CASSIRNSYEQYF. The DNA of the CDR3 is TGTGCCAGTAGTATCAGGAACTCCTACGAGCAGTACTTC.

This chain links TRBV9 with TRBJ2-5; 8 nucleotides match TRBD1. Losses at the gene ends were 3 bases for V and 5 bases for J; bases not matched to a gene: 3. The CDR3 runs 13 residues. Germline CDR1 is SGDLS and CDR2 is YYNGEE. CDR3 in amino acids: CASSAQGDETQYF. The DNA for the CDR3 is TGTGCCAGCAGCGCACAGGGGGATGAGACCCAGTACTTC.

The J gene is TRBJ1-6, the V gene TRBV6-1; no clear D. Germline V gene sequence: CDR1 MNHNS, CDR2 SASEGT. The V and J ends lost 8 bases and 3 bases respectively, with 8 bases between them. This CDR3 is 13 amino acids long. Here the CDR3 reads CASGDSYNSPLHF. The CDR3 DNA reads TGTGCCAGCGGAGATAGCTATAATTCACCCCTCCACTTT.